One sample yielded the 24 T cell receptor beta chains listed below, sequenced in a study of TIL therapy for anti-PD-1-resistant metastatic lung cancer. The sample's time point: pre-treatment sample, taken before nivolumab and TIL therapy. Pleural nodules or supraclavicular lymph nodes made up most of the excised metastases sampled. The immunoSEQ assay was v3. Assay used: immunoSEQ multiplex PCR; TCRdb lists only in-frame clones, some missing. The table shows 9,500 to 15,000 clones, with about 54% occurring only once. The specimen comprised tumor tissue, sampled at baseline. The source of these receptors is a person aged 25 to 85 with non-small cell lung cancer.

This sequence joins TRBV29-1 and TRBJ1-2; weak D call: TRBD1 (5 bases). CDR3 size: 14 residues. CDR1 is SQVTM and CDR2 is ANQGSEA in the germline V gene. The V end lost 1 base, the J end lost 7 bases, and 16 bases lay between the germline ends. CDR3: CSVEGGQGVSGYTF. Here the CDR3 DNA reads TGCAGCGTTGAAGGAGGGCAGGGCGTAAGTGGCTACACCTTC.

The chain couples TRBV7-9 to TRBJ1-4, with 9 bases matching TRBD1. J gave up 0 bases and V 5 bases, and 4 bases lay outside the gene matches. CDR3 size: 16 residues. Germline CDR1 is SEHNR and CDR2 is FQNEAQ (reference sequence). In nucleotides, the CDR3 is TGTGCCAGCAGCCCCAGACAGGGGGCAACTAATGAAAAACTGTTTTTT. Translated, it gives CASSPRQGATNEKLFF.

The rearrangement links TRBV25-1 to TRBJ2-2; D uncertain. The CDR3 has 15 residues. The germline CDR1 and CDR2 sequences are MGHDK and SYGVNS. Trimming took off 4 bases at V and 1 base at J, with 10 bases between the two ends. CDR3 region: CASSVLTLNTGELFF. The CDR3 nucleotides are TGTGCCAGCAGTGTCCTAACTTTGAACACCGGGGAGCTGTTTTTT. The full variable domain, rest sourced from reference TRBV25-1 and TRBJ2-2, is EADIYQTPRYLVIGTGKKITLECSQTMGHDKMYWYQQDPGMELHLIHYSYGVNSTEKGDLSSESTVSRIRTEHFPLTLESARPSHTSQYLCASSVLTLNTGELFFGEGSRLTVL.

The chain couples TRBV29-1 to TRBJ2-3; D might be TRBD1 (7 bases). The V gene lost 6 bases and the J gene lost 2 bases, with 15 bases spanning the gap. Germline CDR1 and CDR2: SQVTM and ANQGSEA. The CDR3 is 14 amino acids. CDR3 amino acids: CSVGGQHFTDTQYF. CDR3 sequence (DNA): TGCAGCGTGGGGGGACAGCACTTCACAGATACGCAGTATTTT.

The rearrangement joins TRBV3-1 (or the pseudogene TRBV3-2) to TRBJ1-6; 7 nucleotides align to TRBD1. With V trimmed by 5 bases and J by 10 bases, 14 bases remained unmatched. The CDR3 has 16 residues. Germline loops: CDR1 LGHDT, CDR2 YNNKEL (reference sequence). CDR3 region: CASSSLVAGGRSPLHF. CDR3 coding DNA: TGTGCCAGCAGCTCTTTAGTTGCAGGGGGGCGGTCACCCCTCCACTTT.

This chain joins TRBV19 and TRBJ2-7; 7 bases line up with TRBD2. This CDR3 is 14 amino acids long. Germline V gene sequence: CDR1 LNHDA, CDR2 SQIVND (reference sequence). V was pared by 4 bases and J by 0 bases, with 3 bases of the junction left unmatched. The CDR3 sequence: CASSTTGGSYEQYF. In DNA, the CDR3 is TGTGCCAGTAGTACCACGGGGGGCTCCTACGAGCAGTACTTC.

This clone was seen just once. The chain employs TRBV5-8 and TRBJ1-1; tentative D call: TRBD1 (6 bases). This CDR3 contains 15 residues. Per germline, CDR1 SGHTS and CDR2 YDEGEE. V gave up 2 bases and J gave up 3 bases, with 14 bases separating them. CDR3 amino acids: CASSFGTGPYTEAFF. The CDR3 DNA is TGTGCCAGCAGCTTCGGCACAGGGCCTTACACTGAAGCTTTCTTT.

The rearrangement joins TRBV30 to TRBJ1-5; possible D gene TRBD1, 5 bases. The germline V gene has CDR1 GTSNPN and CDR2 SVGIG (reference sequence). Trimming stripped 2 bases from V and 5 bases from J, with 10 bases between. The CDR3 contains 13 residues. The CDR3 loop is CAWSWGGDQPQHF. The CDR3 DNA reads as TGTGCCTGGAGTTGGGGAGGGGATCAGCCCCAGCATTTT.

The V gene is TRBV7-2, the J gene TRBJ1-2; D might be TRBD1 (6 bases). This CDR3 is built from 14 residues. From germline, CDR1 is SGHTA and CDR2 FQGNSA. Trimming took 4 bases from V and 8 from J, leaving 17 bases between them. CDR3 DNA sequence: TGTGCCAGCAGCTCCGCCGGGGGGCTTGGAGGCTACACCTTC. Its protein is CASSSAGGLGGYTF.

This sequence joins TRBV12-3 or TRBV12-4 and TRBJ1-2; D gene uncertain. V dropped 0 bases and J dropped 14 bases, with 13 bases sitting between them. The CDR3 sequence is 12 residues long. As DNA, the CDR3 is TGTGCCAGCAGTTTAGCGCTAACGGGCTCTACCTTC. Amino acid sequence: CASSLALTGSTF.

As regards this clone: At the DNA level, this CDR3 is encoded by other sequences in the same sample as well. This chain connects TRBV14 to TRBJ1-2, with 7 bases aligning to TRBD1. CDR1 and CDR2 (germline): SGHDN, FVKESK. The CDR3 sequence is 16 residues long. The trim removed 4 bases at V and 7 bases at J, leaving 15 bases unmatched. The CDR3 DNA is TGTGCCAGCAGCCGTTTACCAGGGGGGGTACGGGGTGGCTACACCTTC. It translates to CASSRLPGGVRGGYTF. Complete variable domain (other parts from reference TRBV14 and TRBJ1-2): EAGVTQFPSHSVIEKGQTVTLRCDPISGHDNLYWYRRVMGKEIKFLLHFVKESKQDESGMPNNRFLAERTGGTYSTLKVQPAELEDSGVYFCASSRLPGGVRGGYTFGSGTRLTVV.

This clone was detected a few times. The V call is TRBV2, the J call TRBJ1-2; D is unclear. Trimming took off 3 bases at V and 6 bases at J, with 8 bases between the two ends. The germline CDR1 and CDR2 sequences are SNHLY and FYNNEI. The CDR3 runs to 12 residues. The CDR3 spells CASSERGNGYTF. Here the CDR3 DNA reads TGTGCCAGCAGTGAGAGAGGGAATGGCTACACCTTC.

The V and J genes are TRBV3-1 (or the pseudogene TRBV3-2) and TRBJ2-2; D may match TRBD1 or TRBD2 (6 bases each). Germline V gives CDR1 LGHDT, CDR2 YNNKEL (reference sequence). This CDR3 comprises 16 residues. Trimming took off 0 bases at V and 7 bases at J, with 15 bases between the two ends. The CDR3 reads CASSQDPPGAGGELFF. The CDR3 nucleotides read TGTGCCAGCAGCCAAGACCCTCCGGGGGCCGGCGGGGAGCTGTTTTTT.

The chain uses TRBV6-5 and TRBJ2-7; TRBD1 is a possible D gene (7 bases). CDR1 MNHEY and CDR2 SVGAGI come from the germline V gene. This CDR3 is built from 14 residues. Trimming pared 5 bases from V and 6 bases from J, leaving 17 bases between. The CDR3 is CASSKQGTQGEQYF. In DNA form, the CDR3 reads TGTGCCAGCAGTAAACAGGGGACTCAGGGCGAGCAGTACTTC.

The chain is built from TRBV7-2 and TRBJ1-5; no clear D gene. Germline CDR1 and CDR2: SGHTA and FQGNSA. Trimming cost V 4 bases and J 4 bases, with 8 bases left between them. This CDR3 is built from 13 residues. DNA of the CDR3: TGTGCCAGCAGCTATGTCAAAAATCAGCCCCAGCATTTT. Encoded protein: CASSYVKNQPQHF.

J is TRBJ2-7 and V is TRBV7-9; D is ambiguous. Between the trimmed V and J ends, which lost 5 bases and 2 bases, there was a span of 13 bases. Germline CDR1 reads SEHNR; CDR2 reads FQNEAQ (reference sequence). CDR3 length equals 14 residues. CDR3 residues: CASSHSRSAYEQYF. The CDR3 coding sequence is TGTGCCAGCAGCCATAGCAGGTCAGCCTACGAGCAGTACTTC.

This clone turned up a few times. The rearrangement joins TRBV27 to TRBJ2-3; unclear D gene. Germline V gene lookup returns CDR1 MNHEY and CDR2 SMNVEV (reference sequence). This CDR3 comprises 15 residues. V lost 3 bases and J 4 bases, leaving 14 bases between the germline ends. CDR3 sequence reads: CASSFQLLAPDTQYF. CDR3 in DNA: TGTGCCAGCAGTTTCCAACTCTTGGCACCAGATACGCAGTATTTT.

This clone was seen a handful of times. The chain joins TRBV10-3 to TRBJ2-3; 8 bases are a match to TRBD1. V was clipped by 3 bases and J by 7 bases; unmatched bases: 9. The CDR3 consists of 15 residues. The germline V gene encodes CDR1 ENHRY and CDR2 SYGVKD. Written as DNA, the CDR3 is TGTGCCATCAGTGATGGGACAGGCGTTTCCAATACGCAGTATTTT. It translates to CAISDGTGVSNTQYF.

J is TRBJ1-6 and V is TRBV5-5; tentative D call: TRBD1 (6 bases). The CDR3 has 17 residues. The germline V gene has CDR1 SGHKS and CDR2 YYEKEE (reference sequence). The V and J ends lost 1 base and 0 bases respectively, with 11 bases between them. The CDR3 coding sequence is TGTGCCAGCAGCTTGTGGACAGCCTTCTCCTATAATTCACCCCTCCACTTT. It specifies CASSLWTAFSYNSPLHF.

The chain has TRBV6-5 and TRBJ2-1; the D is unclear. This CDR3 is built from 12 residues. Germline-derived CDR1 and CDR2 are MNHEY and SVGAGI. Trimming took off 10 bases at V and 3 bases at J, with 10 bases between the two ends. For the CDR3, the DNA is TGTGCCACCCGAAGTGACTACAATGAGCAGTTCTTC. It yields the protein CATRSDYNEQFF.

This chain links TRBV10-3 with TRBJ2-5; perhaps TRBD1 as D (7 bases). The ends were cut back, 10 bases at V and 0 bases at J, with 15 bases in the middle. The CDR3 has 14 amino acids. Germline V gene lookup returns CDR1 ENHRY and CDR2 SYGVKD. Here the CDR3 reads CATGGTGHQETQYF. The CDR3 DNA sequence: TGTGCCACAGGGGGGACGGGACACCAAGAGACCCAGTACTTC.

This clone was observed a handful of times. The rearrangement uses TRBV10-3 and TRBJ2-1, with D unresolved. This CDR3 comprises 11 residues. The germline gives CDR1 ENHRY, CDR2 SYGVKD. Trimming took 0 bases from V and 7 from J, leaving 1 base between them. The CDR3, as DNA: TGTGCCATCAGTGAGTCGAATGAGCAGTTCTTC. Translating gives CAISESNEQFF.

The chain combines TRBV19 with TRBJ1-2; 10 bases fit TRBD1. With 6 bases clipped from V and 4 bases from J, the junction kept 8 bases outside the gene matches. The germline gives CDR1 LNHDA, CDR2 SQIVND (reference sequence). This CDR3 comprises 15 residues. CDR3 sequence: CASRGRTGGAYGYTF. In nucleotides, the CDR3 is TGTGCCAGTAGGGGCCGGACAGGGGGAGCCTATGGCTACACCTTC. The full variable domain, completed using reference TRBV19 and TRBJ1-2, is DGGITQSPKYLFRKEGQNVTLSCEQNLNHDAMYWYRQDPGQGLRLIYYSQIVNDFQKGDIAEGYSVSREKKESFPLTVTSAQKNPTAFYLCASRGRTGGAYGYTFGSGTRLTVV.

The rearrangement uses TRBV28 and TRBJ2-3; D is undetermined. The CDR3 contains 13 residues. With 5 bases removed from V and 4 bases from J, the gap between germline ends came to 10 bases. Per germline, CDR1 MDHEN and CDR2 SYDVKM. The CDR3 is CASSGDSPDTQYF. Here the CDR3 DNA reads TGTGCCAGCAGTGGAGATAGTCCAGATACGCAGTATTTT. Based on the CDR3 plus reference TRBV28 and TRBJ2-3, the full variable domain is DVKVTQSSRYLVKRTGEKVFLECVQDMDHENMFWYRQDPGLGLRLIYFSYDVKMKEKGDIPEGYSVSREKKERFSLILESASTNQTSMYLCASSGDSPDTQYFGPGTRLTVL.